A single sample is the source of the 27 T cell receptor beta chains below, sequenced in a study of beta chain features in type 1 diabetes. Study-wide results and caveats: Shorter TCRB CDR3s, moderately but significantly so, marked every one of the four CD4+ subsets in Type 1 diabetes patients.

TCRB transcripts that were expressed got sequenced, as all of the isolated RNA had been reverse transcribed. Clones were sequenced by immunoSEQ multiplex PCR, and TCRdb holds only the in-frame ones, with some missing. This sample carries 150,000 to 200,000 clones, approximately 8% of them seen once, and the ten largest clones take roughly 0.5%. These receptors have no known antigen. The material sequenced was central memory CD4+ T cells from blood. The receptors stem from a young man with type 1 diabetes.

The chain is built from TRBV5-1 and TRBJ2-1; 8 bases map to TRBD2. The CDR3 length is 16 residues. Losses at the gene ends were 1 base for V and 4 bases for J; bases not matched to a gene: 7. Germline CDR1 reads SGHRS; CDR2 reads YFSETQ. The CDR3 sequence is CASSLRVSGTYNEQFF. In DNA, the CDR3 is TGCGCCAGCAGCTTGAGGGTTAGCGGGACATACAATGAGCAGTTCTTC.

This clone was recorded a few times. This sequence joins TRBV4-3 and TRBJ2-7, with a possible D match to TRBD1 (5 bases). The CDR3 covers 15 residues. The germline V gene has CDR1 LGHNA and CDR2 YSLEER. Trimming removed 6 bases from V and 1 base from J, with 16 bases in between. CDR3: CASSPADIGSYEQYF. DNA for the CDR3: TGCGCCAGCAGTCCCGCGGACATTGGGTCCTACGAGCAGTACTTC.

This clone was counted only a few times. The gene calls are TRBV6-4 and TRBJ2-5, with D unclear. Germline V CDR1 and CDR2: MRHNA, SNTAGT. This CDR3 contains 13 residues. With 7 bases removed from V and 1 base from J, the gap between germline ends came to 10 bases. CDR3 sequence (DNA): TGTGCCAGCATCTCGACACTCCAAGAGACCCAGTACTTC. Translated, it gives CASISTLQETQYF.

This clone was seen only a few times. The J gene is TRBJ2-1, the V gene TRBV7-2; TRBD2 matches at 7 bases. The V and J ends lost 5 bases and 9 bases, in that order; junction bases with no gene match: 7. The germline V gene encodes CDR1 SGHTA and CDR2 FQGNSA. This CDR3 is 13 amino acids long. As DNA, the CDR3 is TGTGCCAGCAGCCCATGGGGGGGGAGTGAGCAGTTCTTC. Amino acid sequence: CASSPWGGSEQFF. Full variable domain (missing parts from reference TRBV7-2 and TRBJ2-1): GAGVSQSPSNKVTEKGKDVELRCDPISGHTALYWYRQSLGQGLEFLIYFQGNSAPDKSGLPSDRFSAERTGGSVSTLTIQRTQQEDSAVYLCASSPWGGSEQFFGPGTRLTVL.

The V and J genes are TRBV6-6 and TRBJ2-3; D is perhaps TRBD2 (6 bases). The CDR3 totals 15 residues. Germline CDR1 and CDR2: MNHNY and SVGAGI (reference sequence). V was trimmed by 4 bases and J by 1 base, leaving 12 bases between them. CDR3 in amino acids: CASSSRDSGTDTQYF. In nucleotides, the CDR3 is TGTGCCAGCAGTTCCCGGGACTCAGGCACAGATACGCAGTATTTT.

This clone was seen many times. The gene calls are TRBV28 and TRBJ2-5; TRBD1 matches 7 bases. CDR3 length: 15 amino acids. Germline lookup yields CDR1 MDHEN and CDR2 SYDVKM. Trimming cost V 5 bases and J 5 bases; bases outside gene matches: 11. Here the CDR3 reads CASSLIDRAHETQYF. The CDR3 DNA sequence: TGTGCCAGCAGTCTTATCGACAGGGCCCACGAGACCCAGTACTTC. Filled out from reference TRBV28 and TRBJ2-5, the complete variable domain reads DVKVTQSSRYLVKRTGEKVFLECVQDMDHENMFWYRQDPGLGLRLIYFSYDVKMKEKGDIPEGYSVSREKKERFSLILESASTNQTSMYLCASSLIDRAHETQYFGPGTRLLVL.

This clone was counted at least ten times. This chain links TRBV29-1 with TRBJ2-1, with D unclear. There are 15 residues in the CDR3. Trimming stripped 5 bases from V and 3 bases from J, with 17 bases between. Looked up from germline, CDR1 is SQVTM and CDR2 is ANQGSEA. CDR3 nucleotides: TGCAGCGTTAATCTGGCCGCCTTTAACTACAATGAGCAGTTCTTC. This sequence encodes CSVNLAAFNYNEQFF.

This clone occurred a few times. The rearrangement uses TRBV6-5 and TRBJ1-5; TRBD1 matches 7 bases. V lost 5 bases and J lost 7; bases outside the gene matches: 5. Germline CDR1 MNHEY, CDR2 SVGAGI. The CDR3 is 13 amino acids. CDR3 amino acids: CASSDRVYQPQHF. CDR3 in DNA: TGTGCCAGCAGTGACAGGGTTTACCAGCCCCAGCATTTT.

This clone occurred a few times. The gene calls are TRBV29-1 and TRBJ2-5; the D gene is possibly TRBD2 (6 bases). The CDR3 length is 14 residues. Germline V CDR1 and CDR2: SQVTM, ANQGSEA. The ends were cut back, 3 bases at V and 4 bases at J, with 15 bases in the middle. The CDR3 DNA sequence: TGCAGCGTTGATACAGGCCAAGCGGGAGAGACCCAGTACTTC. Protein: CSVDTGQAGETQYF.

The chain uses TRBV11-2 and TRBJ1-1; unclear D gene. V was cut by 3 bases and J by 1 base, with 3 bases left in between. Per the germline V gene, CDR1 is SGHAT and CDR2 is FQNNGV. The CDR3 contains 12 residues. The CDR3 reads CASSFRNTEAFF. The CDR3 DNA reads as TGTGCCAGCAGCTTCCGGAACACTGAAGCTTTCTTT. The full variable domain, rest sourced from reference TRBV11-2 and TRBJ1-1, is EAGVAQSPRYKIIEKRQSVAFWCNPISGHATLYWYQQILGQGPKLLIQFQNNGVVDDSQLPKDRFSAERLKGVDSTLKIQPAKLEDSAVYLCASSFRNTEAFFGQGTRLTVV.

The chain carries TRBV9 and TRBJ2-1; 8 nucleotides agree with TRBD2. The length of the CDR3 is 17 residues. Germline loops: CDR1 SGDLS, CDR2 YYNGEE. The V gene end was trimmed by 0 bases and the J gene end by 7 bases; junction bases not matched to a gene: 12. CDR3 loop: CASSVVGSASGSNEQFF. The CDR3 DNA reads TGTGCCAGCAGCGTAGTAGGGTCGGCTAGCGGGTCGAATGAGCAGTTCTTC.

The rearrangement uses TRBV5-1 and TRBJ1-2; D is unresolved. There are 14 residues in the CDR3. Germline lookup yields CDR1 SGHRS and CDR2 YFSETQ. The V end lost 4 bases, the J end lost 7 bases, and 17 bases lay between the germline ends. The CDR3 loop is CASSPTFNQVGYTF. The CDR3 nucleotides read TGCGCCAGCAGCCCCACGTTTAATCAGGTTGGCTACACCTTC. Drawing the rest from reference TRBV5-1 and TRBJ1-2, the complete variable domain is KAGVTQTPRYLIKTRGQQVTLSCSPISGHRSVSWYQQTPGQGLQFLFEYFSETQRNKGNFPGRFSGRQFSNSRSEMNVSTLELGDSALYLCASSPTFNQVGYTFGSGTRLTVV.

This clone appeared a few times. This sequence joins TRBV19 and TRBJ2-2; TRBD2 matches 11 bases. Germline CDR1 and CDR2: LNHDA and SQIVND (reference sequence). V lost 4 bases, J lost 4 bases, and 11 bases stayed unmatched. The CDR3 covers 18 residues. CDR3 sequence reads: CASSKRAGTSGGTGELFF. For the CDR3, the DNA is TGTGCCAGTAGTAAAAGGGCAGGGACTAGCGGAGGCACCGGGGAGCTGTTTTTT.

This chain links TRBV14 with TRBJ2-1, with D uncertain. The CDR3 runs 14 residues. V was cut by 1 base and J by 3 bases, with 7 bases left in between. CDR1 is SGHDN and CDR2 is FVKESK in the germline V gene. As DNA, the CDR3 is TGTGCCAGCAGCCAAGTATCCAGCTACAATGAGCAGTTCTTC. Amino acids: CASSQVSSYNEQFF.

This clone appeared a few times. V and J are TRBV29-1 and TRBJ1-1; no clear D. CDR1 and CDR2 from the germline V gene are SQVTM and ANQGSEA. The CDR3 covers 12 residues. Trimming stripped 2 bases from V and 3 bases from J, with 7 bases between. The CDR3 nucleotides are TGCAGCGTTGAATTGGAGTACACTGAAGCTTTCTTT. This gives the protein CSVELEYTEAFF. Full variable domain (remainder filled in from reference TRBV29-1 and TRBJ1-1): SAVISQKPSRDICQRGTSLTIQCQVDSQVTMMFWYRQQPGQSLTLIATANQGSEATYESGFVIDKFPISRPNLTFSTLTVSNMSPEDSSIYLCSVELEYTEAFFGQGTRLTVV.

This sequence joins TRBV4-3 and TRBJ2-5, with 12 positions matching TRBD2. Germline CDR1 is LGHNA and CDR2 is YSLEER. J gave up 4 bases and V 1 base, and 7 bases lay outside the gene matches. This CDR3 contains 17 residues. DNA for the CDR3: TGCGCCAGCAGCCAAGCCCCCCTAGCGGGGGGGCCAGAGACCCAGTACTTC. Translation: CASSQAPLAGGPETQYF.

The chain uses TRBV4-3 and TRBJ2-7; 11 nucleotides agree with TRBD1. The CDR3 extends over 16 amino acids. Germline CDR1 reads LGHNA; CDR2 reads YSLEER. With V trimmed by 1 base and J by 3 bases, 5 bases remained unmatched. The CDR3 loop reads CASSQGTGTGGYEQYF. CDR3 in DNA: TGCGCCAGCAGCCAAGGGACCGGGACAGGGGGCTACGAGCAGTACTTC.

The chain links TRBV18 to TRBJ2-5; D may be TRBD2 (6 bases). Germline CDR1 and CDR2: KGHSH and LQKENI. The V gene lost 2 bases and the J gene lost 0 bases, with 10 bases spanning the gap. The CDR3 runs to 15 residues. The CDR3 sequence is CASSPRGGNQETQYF. The DNA for the CDR3 is TGTGCCAGCTCACCAAGGGGCGGGAACCAAGAGACCCAGTACTTC.

The table lists this clone with a count of one. This chain links TRBV6-5 with TRBJ2-7; D perhaps matches TRBD1 (6 bases). Germline CDR1 is MNHEY and CDR2 is SVGAGI. The CDR3 runs 15 residues. V dropped 2 bases and J dropped 3 bases, with 14 bases sitting between them. The CDR3 spells CASSYTRQAHYEQYF. In nucleotides, the CDR3 is TGTGCCAGCAGTTACACACGACAGGCCCACTACGAGCAGTACTTC.

J is TRBJ1-1 and V is TRBV28, with 7 positions matching TRBD1. Germline CDR1 MDHEN, CDR2 SYDVKM. CDR3 length: 12 amino acids. Trimming removed 5 bases from V and 7 bases from J; junction bases left unmatched: 4. CDR3 sequence: CASSDRVREAFF. The CDR3 bases are TGTGCCAGCAGTGACAGGGTGCGTGAAGCTTTCTTT.

The chain couples TRBV7-8 to TRBJ1-2; D might be TRBD1 (6 bases). V was pared by 1 base and J by 3 bases, with 15 bases between. CDR1 and CDR2 from the germline V gene are SGHVS and FQNEAQ. This CDR3 region has 16 residues. The CDR3 loop is CASSLGRRGRDYGYTF. CDR3 sequence (DNA): TGTGCCAGCAGCTTAGGGCGCAGGGGTAGGGACTATGGCTACACCTTC.

This chain links TRBV7-9 with TRBJ2-7; a possible D gene is TRBD1 (6 bases). The CDR3 extends over 17 amino acids. The germline V and J ends were trimmed by 1 base and 2 bases, with 18 bases remaining between them. The V gene's germline CDR1 is SEHNR and CDR2 FQNEAQ (reference sequence). CDR3 amino acids: CASSLGPEGQSPYEQYF. CDR3 nucleotides: TGTGCCAGCAGCTTAGGGCCCGAAGGACAGAGTCCCTACGAGCAGTACTTC.

This clone was detected only a few times. The CDR3 sequence is CASSLGDYTEAFF. Written as DNA, the CDR3 is TGTGCCAGCAGCTTAGGAGATTACACTGAAGCTTTCTTT. The rearrangement uses TRBV7-2 and TRBJ1-1; D unclear. V gave up 1 base and J gave up 3 bases, with 6 bases separating them. Germline CDR1 reads SGHTA; CDR2 reads FQGNSA. The CDR3 runs 13 residues.

This clone was seen only a few times. The chain combines TRBV29-1 with TRBJ2-7; 10 bases are shared with TRBD1. The germline gives CDR1 SQVTM, CDR2 ANQGSEA. V lost 4 bases, J lost 6 bases, and 9 bases stayed unmatched. This CDR3 region has 14 residues. The CDR3 reads CSVVEPGQGREQYF. Here the CDR3 DNA reads TGCAGCGTTGTAGAACCGGGACAGGGGCGCGAGCAGTACTTC.

This clone was recorded a few times. V and J are TRBV5-1 and TRBJ2-2, with D possibly TRBD1 on 5 matching bases. The CDR3 consists of 14 residues. With 1 base removed from V and 5 bases from J, the gap between germline ends came to 9 bases. CDR1 and CDR2 (germline): SGHRS, YFSETQ. CDR3 residues: CASSLSPGTGELFF. CDR3 nucleotide sequence: TGCGCCAGCAGCTTGTCCCCAGGGACCGGGGAGCTGTTTTTT.

This clone was detected only a few times. The J gene is TRBJ2-7, the V gene TRBV30; 8 nucleotides line up with TRBD1. CDR1 is GTSNPN and CDR2 is SVGIG in the germline V gene (reference sequence). V was clipped by 8 bases and J by 6 bases; unmatched bases: 9. There are 12 residues in the CDR3. CDR3 nucleotides: TGTGCCACTTCCCAGGGGGCGTCCGAGCAGTACTTC. Protein product: CATSQGASEQYF.

The sample holds many counts of this clone. V and J are TRBV29-1 and TRBJ2-3; 9 nucleotides align to TRBD1. The germline CDR1 and CDR2 sequences are SQVTM and ANQGSEA. V trimming: 7 bases; J trimming: 0 bases; junction bases outside the gene matches: 5. The length of the CDR3 is 14 residues. This CDR3 is CSATTGGSTDTQYF. The CDR3 DNA reads as TGCAGCGCCACGACAGGGGGGAGCACAGATACGCAGTATTTT.